This note documents a single TCR beta chain sequence. The specificity of this receptor is unknown. The sample holds no much larger clone one base away, and base qualities are not on file. Whole blood was collected in K2EDTA tubes by collaborating institutions according to the institutions' own protocols. For TCRbeta analysis, collaborators shipped samples as frozen whole blood, isolated PBMCs, or DNA extracted from either of those sample types. Deletion took 4 bases off V and 2 bases off J, with a span of 18 bases between the germline ends. Its CDR3 holds 15 amino acids, cysteine through phenylalanine. Just CDR3 DNA is preserved here, 45 bases in frame from base 1. CDR1 and CDR2, looked up from the germline V gene (reference sequence), are GTSNPN and SVGIG. The immunoSEQ Assay, a bias-controlled multiplex PCR, was used to amplify TCRbeta CDR3 regions from genomic DNA. In the paper's pipeline: The number of nucleated cells in each sample was estimated from the amplification of reference gene primers within the assay. To quantify the absolute abundance of each unique TCRbeta CDR3 rearrangement, sequence reads were collapsed and filtered. For each sample, productive Simpson clonality was calculated by taking the square root of Simpson's diversity index across productive rearrangements. This immuneACCESS table, as held by TCRdb, lists in-frame sequences with V and J called but not all clones. Of the missing ones, under half trace to an unresolved V gene in checked studies; the others have no known cause. From that table come the V and J calls and clone size; the DNA was used to work out D and trimming. The sample profile shows some 190,000 clones; roughly 91% of them were found once. Jointly, the top ten make up approximately 4% of the sample.

This specimen comes from a study of blood T cell repertoires in COVID-19 (TCRdb year 2020). Regarding the complete study: The collaborator samples originated in the United States, Italy and Spain and spanned the acute and convalescent phases of COVID-19. Subjects who had been exposed to COVID-19, were actively infected with it, or had recovered from it provided the deeply sampled blood TCRbeta repertoires that made up the dataset. A freely available public database, intended as a resource for researchers studying the immune response to SARS-CoV-2, is where the repertoires were released. The samples were drawn from the first 160 participants of the ongoing ImmuneRACE study and from some 1,300 subjects provided by 6 global collaborators. The sample metadata nearly always contained a de-identified subject ID, COVID-19 status, age in years and sex. The prospective study material was composed of cDNA or gDNA derived from T cells, B-cell-depleted T cells, or PBMCs. Where HLA class I and class II types were available, the types were taken from metadata supplied by the sample provider, not from assay-based typing.

What the study reported, not specific to this receptor: How much clinical and demographic metadata was included differed by source and by participant, and the metadata was provided uncurated.

The specimen was peripheral blood. The rearrangement joined TRBV30 to TRBJ2-7; a tentative D match to TRBD1 spans 6 bases. This receptor was taken from a human donor in a cohort sampled during active COVID-19. The CDR3 reads CAWTRPGTPTYEQYF. The DNA sequence follows: TGTGCCTGGACCCGCCCCGGGACACCTACCTACGAGCAGTACTTC.